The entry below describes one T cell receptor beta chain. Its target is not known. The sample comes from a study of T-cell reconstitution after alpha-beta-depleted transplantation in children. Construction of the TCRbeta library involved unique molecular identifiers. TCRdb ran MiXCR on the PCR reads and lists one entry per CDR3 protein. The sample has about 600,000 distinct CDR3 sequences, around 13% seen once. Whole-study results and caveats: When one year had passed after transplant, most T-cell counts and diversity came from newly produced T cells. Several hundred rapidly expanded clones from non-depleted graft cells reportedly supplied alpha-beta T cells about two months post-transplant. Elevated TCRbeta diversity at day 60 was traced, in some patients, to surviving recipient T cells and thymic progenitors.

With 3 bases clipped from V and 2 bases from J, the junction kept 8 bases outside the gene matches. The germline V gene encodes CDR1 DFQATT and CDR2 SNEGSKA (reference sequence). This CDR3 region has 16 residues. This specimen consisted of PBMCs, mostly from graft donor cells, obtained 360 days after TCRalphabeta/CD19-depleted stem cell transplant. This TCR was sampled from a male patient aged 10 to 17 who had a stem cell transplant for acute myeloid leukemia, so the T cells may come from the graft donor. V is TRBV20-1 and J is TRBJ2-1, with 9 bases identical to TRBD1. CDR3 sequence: CSARDGQGPTYNEQFF. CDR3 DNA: TGCAGTGCTAGGGATGGACAGGGGCCTACCTACAATGAGCAGTTCTTC.